This entry lists 17 T cell receptor beta chains sequenced from one sample in a study of T cells in Graves' hyperthyroidism and ophthalmopathy. It was RNA transcripts that yielded the amplified TCR beta CDR3 regions. The HTBI primer set drove a first-round RT-PCR of the TCR CDR3. TCRdb used MiXCR to reprocess the multiplex PCR reads, holding one entry per CDR3 protein. This table holds about 400,000 distinct CDR3 sequences, about 15% found once. What was sequenced was blood. The receptors originated from a woman between 18 and 29 years old with Graves' hyperthyroidism that later progressed to Graves' ophthalmopathy.

This clonotype appeared many times. The rearrangement links TRBV4-3 to TRBJ2-1; TRBD2 is a possible D gene (5 bases). The CDR3 extends over 15 amino acids. V lost 3 bases and J lost 3, with 12 bases in between. Germline V gene sequence: CDR1 LGHNA, CDR2 YSLEER. CDR3 amino acids: CASSHRLADYNEQFF. The CDR3 DNA reads as TGCGCCAGCAGCCATCGTCTAGCCGACTACAATGAGCAGTTCTTC.

This clonotype has just a few counts. This chain joins TRBV6-2 or TRBV6-3 and TRBJ2-1; tentative D call: TRBD1 (6 bases). Trimming cost V 6 bases and J 7 bases, with 25 bases left between them. The germline gives CDR1 MNHEY, CDR2 SVGEGT. The CDR3 has 17 amino acids. The CDR3 DNA reads TGTGCCAGCAGCCAAGATGGGCAGGGGACGAGTCGGAATGAGCAGTTCTTC. It translates to CASSQDGQGTSRNEQFF.

This clonotype was counted ten times or more. V and J are TRBV7-2 and TRBJ2-7, with D possibly matching TRBD2 (5 bases). The CDR3 loop spans 15 amino acids. The V and J ends lost 1 base and 2 bases respectively, with 12 bases between them. CDR1 is SGHTA, CDR2 FQGNSA, per germline. The CDR3 region has the DNA TGTGCCAGCAGCTTAGGTGGGAGAGGGACCTACGAGCAGTACTTC. Translating it yields CASSLGGRGTYEQYF.

This clonotype was observed a few times. This chain uses TRBV20-1 with TRBJ2-3; D might be TRBD2 (5 bases). Germline lookup yields CDR1 DFQATT and CDR2 SNEGSKA (reference sequence). The CDR3 contains 16 residues. Trimming left V 5 bases short and J 2 bases short, with 20 bases between. CDR3 residues: CSARSAALQFTDTQYF. The CDR3 coding sequence is TGCAGTGCTCGGTCAGCGGCGTTACAATTCACAGATACGCAGTATTTT.

In regard to this clonotype: This may be a read error, as it is one base from a much larger clone. The chain recombines TRBV27 with TRBJ2-1, with TRBD2 matching over 9 bases. Trimming cost V 2 bases and J 7 bases; bases outside gene matches: 3. There are 14 residues in the CDR3. Germline-derived CDR1 and CDR2 are MNHEY and SMNVEV (reference sequence). The CDR3 region is CASSLGLAWNEQFF. The CDR3 DNA is TGTGCCAGCAGTTTAGGACTAGCGTGGAATGAGCAGTTCTTC.

This chain connects TRBV14 to TRBJ2-1, with 7 bases lining up with TRBD2. The CDR3 extends over 15 amino acids. V lost 3 bases to trimming and J lost 2 bases; unmatched junction nucleotides: 4. Germline values: CDR1 SGHDN, CDR2 FVKESK. CDR3 coding DNA: TGTGCCAGCAGCCACGCCGGGACTACCTACAATGAGCAGTTCTTC. It codes for CASSHAGTTYNEQFF.

This clonotype came up many times. This chain uses TRBV5-6 with TRBJ1-2, with D perhaps TRBD1 (6 bases). Trimming stripped 2 bases from V and 9 bases from J, with 17 bases between. There are 14 residues in the CDR3. CDR1 is SGHDT, CDR2 YYEEEE, per germline. CDR3 sequence (DNA): TGTGCCAGCAGCTTATCGGGGGGGGCGCGGAGCTACACCTTC. Protein: CASSLSGGARSYTF.

This clonotype was seen more than once but under ten times. The chain employs TRBV20-1 and TRBJ2-1; D possibly corresponds to TRBD1 (6 bases). Germline CDR1 reads DFQATT; CDR2 reads SNEGSKA (reference sequence). The CDR3 covers 12 residues. Trimming left V 6 bases short and J 4 bases short, with 10 bases between. The CDR3 region is CSAPTGYNEQFF. The CDR3 nucleotides are TGCAGTGCCCCGACAGGTTACAATGAGCAGTTCTTC.

The gene calls are TRBV6-1 and TRBJ1-5; 9 bases are shared with TRBD1. CDR1 and CDR2 (germline): MNHNS, SASEGT. This CDR3 contains 14 residues. Unmatched junction bases numbered 3, after V lost 3 bases and J lost 6 bases. The CDR3 region has the DNA TGTGCCAGCAGTGAGACAGGGGGAGGTCAGCCCCAGCATTTT. This translates into CASSETGGGQPQHF.

The chain is built from TRBV28 and TRBJ2-1; possible D gene TRBD1, 5 bases. This CDR3 spans 15 amino acids. In germline, CDR1 is MDHEN, CDR2 SYDVKM. Between the trimmed V and J ends, which lost 4 bases and 4 bases, there was a span of 14 bases. In DNA form, the CDR3 reads TGTGCCAGCAGTTCTTTTGGGGCCCGTTACAATGAGCAGTTCTTC. It encodes CASSSFGARYNEQFF.

This chain links TRBV7-9 with TRBJ2-5; 14 bases line up with TRBD2. V lost 0 bases, J lost 3 bases, and 0 bases stayed unmatched. CDR1 SEHNR and CDR2 FQNEAQ come from the germline V gene (reference sequence). The CDR3 has 16 residues. The CDR3 loop reads CASSLAGLAGEETQYF. The DNA for the CDR3 is TGTGCCAGCAGCTTAGCGGGACTAGCGGGGGAAGAGACCCAGTACTTC.

The sample holds many counts of this clonotype. The genes are TRBV27 and TRBJ2-7; TRBD2 aligns across 11 bases. The V segment lost 6 bases and the J segment 5 bases; nucleotides outside the gene matches: 3. The CDR3 runs 13 residues. The germline V gene has CDR1 MNHEY and CDR2 SMNVEV (reference sequence). The CDR3, as DNA: TGTGCCAGCAGGCTAGCGGGAGGAAACGAGCAGTACTTC. Protein sequence: CASRLAGGNEQYF.

This clonotype was recorded many times. The V call is TRBV7-2, the J call TRBJ1-1; D not certain. CDR1 is SGHTA, CDR2 FQGNSA, per germline. V lost 2 bases and J 4 bases, leaving 5 bases between the germline ends. CDR3 length: 12 residues. The CDR3 protein is CASSLRSTEAFF. DNA for the CDR3: TGTGCCAGCAGCTTACGGAGCACTGAAGCTTTCTTT.

The V and J genes are TRBV5-6 and TRBJ2-3; TRBD2 is a possible D gene (5 bases). Germline CDR1 is SGHDT and CDR2 is YYEEEE. The V end was cut by 2 bases, the J end by 3 bases, with 13 bases between. This CDR3 is 15 amino acids long. DNA for the CDR3: TGTGCCAGCAGCTTTCGCAGGACTCGGACAGATACGCAGTATTTT. Encoded protein: CASSFRRTRTDTQYF.

In its sample, this clonotype was seen a few times. The chain employs TRBV27 and TRBJ2-1; D possibly corresponds to TRBD1 (5 bases). The CDR3 runs 16 residues. With 6 bases removed from V and 0 bases from J, the gap between germline ends came to 15 bases. Germline V gene sequence: CDR1 MNHEY, CDR2 SMNVEV (reference sequence). The chain's CDR3 is CASSKKGVNSYNEQFF. As DNA, the CDR3 is TGTGCCAGCAGCAAAAAAGGGGTAAACTCCTACAATGAGCAGTTCTTC.

This clonotype was recorded many times. The chain recombines TRBV6-2 or TRBV6-3 with TRBJ2-5, with D unresolved. The CDR3 is 13 amino acids. The germline V gene has CDR1 MNHEY and CDR2 SVGEGT. V lost 3 bases and J lost 5, with 10 bases in between. The CDR3 reads CASSYGRRETQYF. The DNA of the CDR3 is TGTGCCAGCAGTTATGGACGGCGGGAGACCCAGTACTTC.

In this sample, this clonotype turned up a few times. V and J are TRBV12-3 or TRBV12-4 and TRBJ2-7, with D unclear. The CDR3 consists of 13 residues. Trimming stripped 7 bases from V and 2 bases from J, with 12 bases between. Written as DNA, the CDR3 is TGTGCCAGCACCTCAGGCCCCCCCTACGAGCAGTACTTC. This gives the protein CASTSGPPYEQYF.